The source of this TCR beta chain is a study of CD8 T cells in Susac syndrome. RNA in amounts of roughly 0.5 to 1 ug was reverse transcribed with random hexamers. TCRdb reprocessed the immunoSEQ multiplex PCR reads with MiXCR, giving one entry per CDR3 protein. The sample comprises about 130,000 distinct CDR3 sequences, around 94% of which are singletons, and 0.2% to 0.25% rests with the top ten. This CDR3 has 13 residues. Trimming removed 1 base from V and 3 bases from J, with 4 bases in between. The germline gives CDR1 SGDLS, CDR2 YYNGEE. The TEMRA cells underwent FACS enrichment, while the CD8+ and CD4+ T cells underwent negative isolation.

The sample consisted of CD8+ T cells from PBMCs. This sequence was found in a human donor with Susac syndrome. This sequence joins TRBV9 and TRBJ2-2; no firm D call. CDR3 sequence reads: CASSVTDTGELFF. DNA of the CDR3: TGTGCCAGCAGCGTAACGGACACCGGGGAGCTGTTTTTT.